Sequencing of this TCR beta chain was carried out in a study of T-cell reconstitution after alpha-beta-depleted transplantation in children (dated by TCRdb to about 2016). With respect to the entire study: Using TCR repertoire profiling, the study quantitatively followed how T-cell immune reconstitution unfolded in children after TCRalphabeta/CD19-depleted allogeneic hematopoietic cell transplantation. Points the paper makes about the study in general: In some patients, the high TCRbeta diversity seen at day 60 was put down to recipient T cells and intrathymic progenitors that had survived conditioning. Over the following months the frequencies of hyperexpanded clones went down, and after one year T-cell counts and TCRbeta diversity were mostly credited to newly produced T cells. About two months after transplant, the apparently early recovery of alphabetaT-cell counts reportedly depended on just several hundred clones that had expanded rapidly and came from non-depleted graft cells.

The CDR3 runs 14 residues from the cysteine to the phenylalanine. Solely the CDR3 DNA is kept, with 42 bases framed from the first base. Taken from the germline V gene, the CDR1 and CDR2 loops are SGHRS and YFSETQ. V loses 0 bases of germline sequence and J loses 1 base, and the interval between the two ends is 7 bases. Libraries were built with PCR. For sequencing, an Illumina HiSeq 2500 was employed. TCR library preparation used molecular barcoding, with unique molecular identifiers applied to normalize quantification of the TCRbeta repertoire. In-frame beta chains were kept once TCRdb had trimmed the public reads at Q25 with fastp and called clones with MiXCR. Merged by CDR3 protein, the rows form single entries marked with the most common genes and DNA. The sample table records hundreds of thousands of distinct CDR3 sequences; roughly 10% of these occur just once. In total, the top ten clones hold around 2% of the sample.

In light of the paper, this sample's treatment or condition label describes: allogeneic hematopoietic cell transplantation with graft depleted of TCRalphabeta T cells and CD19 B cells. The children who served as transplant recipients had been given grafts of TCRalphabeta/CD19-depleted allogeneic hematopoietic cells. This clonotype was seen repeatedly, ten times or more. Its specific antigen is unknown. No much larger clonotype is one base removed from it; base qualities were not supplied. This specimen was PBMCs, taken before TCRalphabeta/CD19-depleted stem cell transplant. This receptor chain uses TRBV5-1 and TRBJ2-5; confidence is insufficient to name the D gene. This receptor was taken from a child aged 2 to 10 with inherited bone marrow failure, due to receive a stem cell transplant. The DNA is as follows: TGCGCCAGCAGCTTGGGCGCTTTCCAAGAGACCCAGTACTTC. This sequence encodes CASSLGAFQETQYF. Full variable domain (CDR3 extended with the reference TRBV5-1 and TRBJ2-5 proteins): KAGVTQTPRYLIKTRGQQVTLSCSPISGHRSVSWYQQTPGQGLQFLFEYFSETQRNKGNFPGRFSGRQFSNSRSEMNVSTLELGDSALYLCASSLGAFQETQYFGPGTRLLVL.